The clone carrying this T cell receptor (beta chain) showed up many times. One junction end disagrees with the germline gene, perhaps due to a read error. The sample originates from a study of identical twins. One entry per CDR3 protein, called by TCRdb with MiXCR from the 5' RACE reads. The sample has approximately 300,000 distinct CDR3 sequences; just under 9.5% are singletons. CDR3 length: 10 amino acids. Germline CDR1 and CDR2: MNHEY and SMNVEV (reference sequence). Another study also made use of these data, one on yellow fever vaccine responses in identical twins.

The TCR sequence derives from a woman between 18 and 30 years old in good health. Sequencing was performed on CD8+ T cells sorted from blood. The rearrangement joins TRBV27 to TRBJ2-1, with D unclear. This CDR3 is CASSLCLRLF. CDR3 coding DNA: TGTGCCAGCAGTTTGTGTCTGCGACTCTTC.